This TCR beta chain was identified in a study of Ad26.COV2.S vaccination and SARS-CoV-2 variants. Findings and limits, study-wide: Across vaccine and placebo recipients, the breadth of non-spike TCRs was similar. It was vaccine recipients, not placebo recipients, who had the higher spike-specific TCR breadth.

Repertoires were generated with immunoSEQ multiplex PCR, while TCRdb's copy carries only in-frame clones and drops some. The table records 240,000 or so clones, more than 75% of them present only once. Comment on this clone: Its antigen remains unknown.

Treatment noted: over 15 received Ad26.COV2.S at low or high dose, single or two shots; roughly five received placebo; per-sample allocation not given. Collection of the samples took place on day 63 after the first injection of vaccine or placebo. As its vector, the vaccine had Ad26, which expressed Wuhan-strain SARS-CoV-2 spike. Sequencing used peripheral blood, obtained in a trial of Ad26.COV2.S vaccine versus placebo. This TCR was sampled from a person between 18 and 65 years old who received the Ad26.COV2.S COVID-19 vaccine or a placebo.

The CDR3 bases are TGTGCCAGCAGCCCGGTTGGGGCGGGGGGGAACACCGGGGAGCTGTTTTTT. Translated, it gives CASSPVGAGGNTGELFF. The chain carries TRBV3-1 (or the pseudogene TRBV3-2) and TRBJ2-2, with 8 bases identical to TRBD2. Germline assignment: CDR1 LGHDT and CDR2 YNNKEL (reference sequence). The trim removed 4 bases at V and 1 base at J, leaving 8 bases unmatched. The CDR3 extends over 17 amino acids.